One sample yielded the 4 T cell receptor beta chains listed below, sequenced in a study of T-cell reconstitution after alpha-beta-depleted transplantation in children. Unique molecular identifiers tagged the TCRbeta library. TCRdb passed the PCR reads through MiXCR, listing each CDR3 protein once. The sample includes approximately 1,000,000 distinct CDR3 sequences, roughly 29% seen only once; the top ten take more than 25%. The material sequenced was PBMCs, mostly from graft donor cells, taken 360 days after TCRalphabeta/CD19-depleted stem cell transplant. The source of these receptors is a boy in the first two years of life who had a stem cell transplant for SCID, so the T cells may come from the graft donor.

This clonotype was counted only a few times. This chain joins TRBV2 and TRBJ2-1; D possibly matches TRBD1 or TRBD2 (5 bases each). This CDR3 region has 17 residues. CDR1 is SNHLY, CDR2 FYNNEI, per germline. V gave up 4 bases and J gave up 0 bases, with 16 bases separating them. CDR3 nucleotide sequence: TGTGCCAGCAGTGTCCACCGGGACCAGACCTCCTACAATGAGCAGTTCTTC. Amino acids: CASSVHRDQTSYNEQFF.

This clonotype was observed a handful of times. The chain couples TRBV9 to TRBJ2-3, with a weak D call TRBD1 (5 bases). The germline gives CDR1 SGDLS, CDR2 YYNGEE. The CDR3 is made up of 14 amino acids. The V end was cut by 4 bases, the J end by 4 bases, with 13 bases between. DNA for the CDR3: TGTGCCAGCAGCCTTCAGACAGCCGCAGATACGCAGTATTTT. Its translation: CASSLQTAADTQYF.

This clonotype was seen many times. The chain recombines TRBV19 with TRBJ1-1; D call uncertain. This CDR3 spans 11 amino acids. Germline V gene sequence: CDR1 LNHDA, CDR2 SQIVND (reference sequence). The V end lost 3 bases, the J end lost 4 bases, and 3 bases lay between the germline ends. For the CDR3, the DNA is TGTGCCAGTAGTATCGGCACTGAAGCTTTCTTT. Protein sequence: CASSIGTEAFF.

The CDR3 nucleotides read TGTGCCAGCAGCCCCGGGCCGACCATGAACACTGAAGCTTTCTTT. Its protein product is CASSPGPTMNTEAFF. V gene TRBV7-3 combines with J gene TRBJ1-1, with unresolved D. This CDR3 is built from 15 residues. V was clipped by 5 bases and J by 0 bases, with 13 bases between them. Germline V gene data show CDR1 as SGHTA and CDR2 as FQGTGA.